The entry that follows covers one TCR beta chain sequence. This entry is derived from a study of control samples from healthy donors and cancer patients. Trimming took 1 base from V and 1 from J, leaving 8 bases between them. The germline V gene encodes CDR1 MGHRA and CDR2 YSYEKL. The CDR3 spans 15 residues. Clones were read by immunoSEQ multiplex PCR, and TCRdb kept only the in-frame ones, dropping some. The sample has 40,000 to 60,000 clones; around 90% are singletons. Sequencing input: PBMCs. The chain employs TRBV4-1 and TRBJ2-1; a possible D gene is TRBD1 (6 bases). This TCR derives from a man aged 60 to 75 with head and neck cancer. CDR3 sequence: CASSQGGGSYNEQFF. DNA of the CDR3: TGCGCCAGCAGCCAAGGAGGGGGTTCCTACAATGAGCAGTTCTTC.